One sample yielded the 11 T cell receptor beta chains listed below, sequenced in a study of T cell responses to AZD1222 COVID-19 vaccine. The protocol was immunoSEQ multiplex PCR, while the TCRdb copy is restricted to in-frame clones and leaves out a portion. The data show about 180,000 clones, around 90% seen once. The sample in question was peripheral blood, obtained on day 0 of AZD1222 vaccination. Receptor source: an adult in good health.

The chain is built from TRBV6-5 and TRBJ1-2, with a weak D call TRBD1 (6 bases). The V gene lost 5 bases and the J gene lost 2 bases, with 12 bases spanning the gap. The CDR3 extends over 14 amino acids. CDR1 is MNHEY, CDR2 SVGAGI, per germline. The CDR3 loop is CASSPSGVNYGYTF. The CDR3 DNA reads TGTGCCAGCAGTCCCTCAGGGGTGAACTATGGCTACACCTTC.

The chain links TRBV30 to TRBJ2-7, with 7 bases aligning to TRBD1. This CDR3 region has 15 residues. From germline, CDR1 is GTSNPN and CDR2 SVGIG (reference sequence). J gave up 2 bases and V 4 bases, and 11 bases lay outside the gene matches. As DNA, the CDR3 is TGTGCCTGGAAAGCAACAGGGGCCTTCCCCTACGAGCAGTACTTC. Translation gives CAWKATGAFPYEQYF.

In this sample, this clone turned up a few times. Within the sample, other DNA sequences also encode this same CDR3. This chain connects TRBV30 to TRBJ1-5; D call uncertain. Trimming stripped 2 bases from V and 0 bases from J, with 5 bases between. The CDR3 is 13 residues long. Looked up from germline, CDR1 is GTSNPN and CDR2 is SVGIG (reference sequence). This CDR3 reads CAWSSDSNQPQHF. CDR3 nucleotide sequence: TGTGCCTGGAGTTCGGATAGCAATCAGCCCCAGCATTTT.

The chain employs TRBV27 and TRBJ2-3; 14 bases fit TRBD2. The CDR3 consists of 17 residues. V trimming: 3 bases; J trimming: 0 bases; junction bases outside the gene matches: 2. CDR1 is MNHEY, CDR2 SMNVEV, per germline (reference sequence). This chain's CDR3 is CASSFRLAGGSTDTQYF. The CDR3 nucleotides are TGTGCCAGCAGTTTCCGACTAGCGGGAGGGAGCACAGATACGCAGTATTTT.

The V and J genes are TRBV19 and TRBJ1-5; D not resolved. This CDR3 is built from 13 residues. In germline, CDR1 is LNHDA, CDR2 SQIVND (reference sequence). The V end lost 4 bases, the J end lost 7 bases, and 11 bases lay between the germline ends. DNA of the CDR3: TGTGCCAGTAGTACCTCCAGTACCCAGCCCCAGCATTTT. It specifies CASSTSSTQPQHF.

This clone was detected only once. V is TRBV3-1 (or the pseudogene TRBV3-2) and J is TRBJ1-5, with D tentatively TRBD1 (5 bases). Trimming removed 0 bases at V and 5 bases at J, with 11 bases between. CDR1 is LGHDT and CDR2 is YNNKEL in the germline V gene (reference sequence). The CDR3 runs to 15 residues. The CDR3 region is CASSQDGGRDQPQHF. The CDR3, as DNA: TGTGCCAGCAGCCAAGATGGGGGTAGGGATCAGCCCCAGCATTTT.

This rearrangement joins TRBV3-1 (or the pseudogene TRBV3-2) to TRBJ2-7; TRBD2 agrees at 7 bases. CDR1 is LGHDT, CDR2 YNNKEL, per germline (reference sequence). J was trimmed by 3 bases and V by 4 bases; bases with no gene match: 9. The CDR3 consists of 15 residues. This chain's CDR3 is CASSPLSGTLYEQYF. The CDR3 bases are TGTGCCAGCAGCCCATTAAGCGGGACCCTCTACGAGCAGTACTTC.

The chain recombines TRBV27 with TRBJ1-1, with D uncertain. Germline V lookup: CDR1 MNHEY, CDR2 SMNVEV (reference sequence). This CDR3 has 13 residues. Trimming pared 7 bases from V and 0 bases from J, leaving 9 bases between. The CDR3 bases are TGTGCCAGCATGTACCCGGTGAACACTGAAGCTTTCTTT. Residues: CASMYPVNTEAFF.

The rearrangement uses TRBV7-2 and TRBJ2-5; 9 positions agree with TRBD2. The germline V gene encodes CDR1 SGHTA and CDR2 FQGNSA. V lost 2 bases to trimming and J lost 0 bases; unmatched junction nucleotides: 7. The length of the CDR3 is 17 residues. This chain's CDR3 is CASSLLRLAGNQETQYF. CDR3 DNA: TGTGCCAGCAGCTTATTACGGCTAGCGGGAAACCAAGAGACCCAGTACTTC.

The CDR3 here is CSVEDRQGKDEQYF. CDR3 DNA: TGCAGCGTTGAAGATCGACAGGGGAAGGACGAGCAGTACTTC. The V call is TRBV29-1, the J call TRBJ2-7; 8 bases are a match to TRBD1. Trimming removed 0 bases from V and 5 bases from J; junction bases left unmatched: 6. The CDR3 consists of 14 residues. From germline, CDR1 is SQVTM and CDR2 ANQGSEA.

This rearrangement joins TRBV2 to TRBJ2-5; 8 bases line up with TRBD2. The germline V gene encodes CDR1 SNHLY and CDR2 FYNNEI. The CDR3 has 12 amino acids. V lost 8 bases, J lost 3 bases, and 2 bases stayed unmatched. In DNA form, the CDR3 reads TGTGCCAGCCGGGAGGGCAAAGAGACCCAGTACTTC. Protein: CASREGKETQYF.